A selection of T cell receptor beta chains follows, all from one sample in a study of OX40 agonist ivuxolimab in advanced cancers. Method: immunoSEQ multiplex PCR; TCRdb's copy keeps in-frame clones and lacks some. The sample shows about 14,000 clones, roughly three quarters of them seen only once. The source was CD4+ or CD8+ T cells sorted from blood, collected in a trial of the OX40 agonist ivuxolimab. Receptors originate from an adult with an advanced solid tumor such as melanoma, head and neck, liver or kidney cancer. Both conserved end residues are part of each CDR3.

cdr3_aa j_call v_call
CASSIGAQNTEAFF TRBJ1-1 TRBV19
CASSQDEAATSSYEQYF TRBJ2-7 TRBV4-1
CASSLGWGSEQYF TRBJ2-7 TRBV27
CASSVDTFYGYTF TRBJ1-2 TRBV19
CASPPRGGNSYEQYF TRBJ2-7 TRBV6-1
CASRPGLASYNEQFF TRBJ2-1 TRBV28
CASSTGTSYNEQFF TRBJ2-1 TRBV7-9
CASSDRQGLYEQYF TRBJ2-7 TRBV19
CASSLTVYGYTF TRBJ1-2 TRBV7-3
CASSLFVRVGNEQFF TRBJ2-1 TRBV27
CASSFFSGNAYNEQFF TRBJ2-1 TRBV7-8
CASSPGLGLLTGELFF TRBJ2-2 TRBV11-2
CASSEKGTDTQYF TRBJ2-3 TRBV6-4
CASSVGQMNTEAFF TRBJ1-1 TRBV10-1
CASSEEGQGALGYYGYTF TRBJ1-2 TRBV2
CASSYPPGLLIEQFF TRBJ2-1 TRBV27
CASRPGLAGSYEQYF TRBJ2-7 TRBV7-9
CASSENRGRDQPQHF TRBJ1-5 TRBV28
CASSLLRAGGRFGYTF TRBJ1-2 TRBV28
CASSWGESNLYGYTF TRBJ1-2 TRBV5-6
CASGFGTYTYEQYF TRBJ2-7 TRBV12-5
CAAAGTVNTEAFF TRBJ1-1 TRBV19
CASRGQGRDTQYF TRBJ2-3 TRBV19
CASSEEYPSYEQYF TRBJ2-7 TRBV6-1
CASSEGFRSYNSPLHF TRBJ1-6 TRBV7-2
CASSNWDSGANVLTF TRBJ2-6 TRBV25-1
CASSPQRGVNTEAFF TRBJ1-1 TRBV6-5
CSVVGTGSEQYF TRBJ2-7 TRBV29-1
CAIAVNTEAFF TRBJ1-1 TRBV15
CASSGQGDDEQFF TRBJ2-1 TRBV5-5
CASSEILPNTEAFF TRBJ1-1 TRBV6-1
CASSGLTGVYEQFF TRBJ2-1 TRBV28
CASGSDTGELFF TRBJ2-2 TRBV28
CASSFPGTGVGYTF TRBJ1-2 TRBV28
CASSYFGGITGELFF TRBJ2-2 TRBV6-5
CASSPPLAGGETQYF TRBJ2-5 TRBV18
CASSFGRGGGDDGYTF TRBJ1-2 TRBV5-1
CASSERGGVHTQYF TRBJ2-3 TRBV2
CASSLSPYLSYEQYF TRBJ2-7 TRBV27
CASSYSTDTDTQYF TRBJ2-3 TRBV6-5
CASSPLREAPPNEQFF TRBJ2-1 TRBV18
CASSLRGQQNTEAFF TRBJ1-1 TRBV27
CASSLIGTSGRYHEQFF TRBJ2-1 TRBV7-3
CASLVGGNYNEQFF TRBJ2-1 TRBV2
CASSLWTGEGYTF TRBJ1-2 TRBV28
CASINTPAGDYGYTF TRBJ1-2 TRBV10-2
CAWNWAGGPQETQYF TRBJ2-5 TRBV30
CASSAPGGRLEQFF TRBJ2-1 TRBV9
CASSPLAGSGAQETQYF TRBJ2-5 TRBV27